What follows are 8 T cell receptor beta chains derived from one specimen sequenced in a study of T cells in Graves' hyperthyroidism and ophthalmopathy. TCR beta CDR3 regions were amplified from RNA. Primed by the HTBI set, a first-round RT-PCR was run on the TCR CDR3. TCRdb re-called the multiplex PCR reads with MiXCR, one entry per CDR3 protein. The sample lists under 350,000 distinct CDR3 sequences, about a sixth occurring once. The source material was blood. These receptors all come from a woman aged 60 to 75 with Graves' ophthalmopathy.

This clonotype appeared many times. This chain links TRBV5-1 with TRBJ2-2, with D uncertain. This CDR3 is built from 13 residues. CDR1 is SGHRS, CDR2 YFSETQ, per germline. Trimming stripped 1 base from V and 3 bases from J, with 4 bases between. The CDR3 loop reads CASSLTDTGELFF. The CDR3 DNA reads as TGCGCCAGCAGCTTGACAGACACCGGGGAGCTGTTTTTT.

This clonotype was detected many times. The chain combines TRBV5-1 with TRBJ2-1, with 12 bases fitting TRBD2. Losses at the gene ends were 4 bases for V and 4 bases for J; bases not matched to a gene: 9. Germline V CDR1 and CDR2: SGHRS, YFSETQ. This CDR3 region has 17 residues. For the CDR3, the DNA is TGCGCCAGCAGCCCGACCCCTAGCGGGGGGGCTTACAATGAGCAGTTCTTC. Its translation is CASSPTPSGGAYNEQFF.

In its sample, this clonotype was seen a few times. The chain links TRBV6-1 to TRBJ1-1, with TRBD1 matching 9 bases. CDR1 MNHNS and CDR2 SASEGT come from the germline V gene. The CDR3 is 13 residues long. V lost 2 bases and J lost 7; bases outside the gene matches: 2. CDR3 region: CASSETGGYEAFF. The CDR3 bases are TGTGCCAGCAGTGAAACAGGGGGCTATGAAGCTTTCTTT.

V is TRBV28 and J is TRBJ2-5, with TRBD2 identical over 8 bases. V gave up 5 bases and J gave up 5 bases; unmatched junction bases: 10. The CDR3 covers 15 residues. Germline CDR1 is MDHEN and CDR2 is SYDVKM. CDR3 coding DNA: TGTGCCAGCAGTCCACCCCGGGGGGGCCGGGAGACCCAGTACTTC. Translated: CASSPPRGGRETQYF.

The sample holds a few counts of this clonotype. The rearrangement links TRBV6-2 or TRBV6-3 to TRBJ2-7; D is undetermined. Trimming shortened V by 3 bases and J by 3 bases, and 12 bases separated the two germline ends. Germline V gene sequence: CDR1 MNHEY, CDR2 SVGEGT. The CDR3 consists of 14 residues. The CDR3 is CASSYPGIGYEQYF. The CDR3 nucleotides are TGTGCCAGCAGTTATCCAGGAATCGGCTACGAGCAGTACTTC.

This clonotype occurred a few times. The CDR3 coding sequence is TGCGCCAGCAGCCTACAGGGGACCGTTGGGGATACGCAGTATTTT. Protein: CASSLQGTVGDTQYF. The chain employs TRBV5-1 and TRBJ2-3, with 7 positions matching TRBD1. The V and J ends lost 4 bases and 6 bases, in that order; junction bases with no gene match: 11. The CDR3 runs 15 residues. Germline V gives CDR1 SGHRS, CDR2 YFSETQ. The full variable domain, completed using reference TRBV5-1 and TRBJ2-3, is KAGVTQTPRYLIKTRGQQVTLSCSPISGHRSVSWYQQTPGQGLQFLFEYFSETQRNKGNFPGRFSGRQFSNSRSEMNVSTLELGDSALYLCASSLQGTVGDTQYFGPGTRLTVL.

The sample holds many counts of this clonotype. This chain links TRBV4-3 with TRBJ1-2; the D is unclear. With 6 bases removed from V and 5 bases from J, the gap between germline ends came to 10 bases. The CDR3 sequence is 12 residues long. Germline V gene sequence: CDR1 LGHNA, CDR2 YSLEER. Here the CDR3 reads CASRRGNYGYTF. The CDR3 nucleotides are TGCGCCAGCAGACGGGGTAATTATGGCTACACCTTC.

This clonotype appeared many times. V is TRBV3-1 and J is TRBJ1-4, with 8 bases matching TRBD1. The CDR3 sequence is 14 residues long. The germline CDR1 and CDR2 sequences are LGHDT and YNNKEL (reference sequence). The junction had 3 bases not matched to a gene; V was cut back by 4 bases and J by 5 bases. Written as DNA, the CDR3 is TGTGCCAGCAGCCCCTGGACAGGGAATGAAAAACTGTTTTTT. Residues: CASSPWTGNEKLFF.